These T cell receptor beta chains were read from a single sample in a study of regulatory dendritic cells for organ transplantation. Measured with immunoSEQ multiplex PCR; TCRdb has only the in-frame clones, and not every one. The sample lists around 8,000 clones, 65% to 70% occurring once. No antigen is known for these receptors. The sample was memory CD4+ T cells from blood cultured with dendritic cells. These receptors came from a human donor in good health. The conserved cysteine and the conserved F or W are not part of the CDR3 here. A D gene is named only where the DNA matches it firmly. Size is stated for part of the rows, as once, few or many counts, or as a class when the clone is expanded.

-,TRBJ1-4,TRBV9,few,ASSIQGLPNEKLF
TRBD1,TRBJ1-5,TRBV5-8,few,ASSPQTGSNQPQH
TRBD1,TRBJ2-5,TRBV6-5,-,ASSPGTGAGETQY
-,TRBJ1-4,TRBV2,-,ASVPQGMNEKLF
-,TRBJ1-2,TRBV7-2,-,ASSFPGQGAYGYT
-,TRBJ1-5,TRBV5-5,-,ASSPRGSDQPQH
-,TRBJ2-1,TRBV12-5,-,ASDESSYNEQF
TRBD1,TRBJ1-1,TRBV2,-,ASSLTGQGGTEAF
-,TRBJ2-7,TRBV7-9,-,ASSLHSDEQY
-,TRBJ1-5,TRBV18,once,ASSMGGSNQPQH
-,TRBJ2-6,TRBV19,-,ASKQPGANVLT
TRBD1,TRBJ2-1,TRBV11-3,-,ASSLDRGSQFEQF
TRBD1,TRBJ1-3,TRBV6-5,-,ASRPRTGVGNTIY
TRBD1,TRBJ1-2,TRBV29-1,-,SVGQGGDYGGYT
-,TRBJ1-6,TRBV11-2,-,ASSFSGLSPLH
TRBD1,TRBJ2-1,TRBV5-1,once,ASSGQGYSEQF
TRBD2,TRBJ2-5,TRBV7-2,few,ASSPPGLAGGRETQY
TRBD1,TRBJ2-7,TRBV7-8,few,ASSSRQGHYEQY
TRBD1,TRBJ1-2,TRBV5-1,-,ASSAGQGGYT
-,TRBJ2-1,TRBV9,-,ASSVGVPGSGSNNEQF
-,TRBJ2-5,TRBV5-4,-,ASSRDNQETQY
TRBD1,TRBJ1-2,TRBV15,-,ATSPPGQANYGYT